This T cell receptor beta chain was profiled in a study of response to subunit inactivated influenza vaccine. Points on this clonotype: Its matching antigen is unknown. Since a much larger clone is just one base distant, this may be a read error.

From the RT-PCR reads, TCRdb called clonotypes with MiXCR, one entry per CDR3 protein. The profile shows 650,000 to 800,000 distinct CDR3 sequences, approximately 18% of them singletons. Study conclusions and caveats: Authors suggested that a seasonal influenza vaccination recruits few new T cells each time.

Germline CDR1 MDHEN, CDR2 SYDVKM. The CDR3 runs to 12 residues. The V and J ends lost 7 bases and 4 bases respectively, with 10 bases between them. This specimen was PBMCs from blood, taken 5 days after vaccination. The chain recombines TRBV28 with TRBJ1-2; D is possibly TRBD1 (5 bases). This receptor was taken from a man in his fifties or sixties who received an inactivated influenza vaccine. The DNA of the CDR3 is TGTGCCAGCACCGCTGGGGGCTATGGCTACACCTTC. It is translated as CASTAGGYGYTF.